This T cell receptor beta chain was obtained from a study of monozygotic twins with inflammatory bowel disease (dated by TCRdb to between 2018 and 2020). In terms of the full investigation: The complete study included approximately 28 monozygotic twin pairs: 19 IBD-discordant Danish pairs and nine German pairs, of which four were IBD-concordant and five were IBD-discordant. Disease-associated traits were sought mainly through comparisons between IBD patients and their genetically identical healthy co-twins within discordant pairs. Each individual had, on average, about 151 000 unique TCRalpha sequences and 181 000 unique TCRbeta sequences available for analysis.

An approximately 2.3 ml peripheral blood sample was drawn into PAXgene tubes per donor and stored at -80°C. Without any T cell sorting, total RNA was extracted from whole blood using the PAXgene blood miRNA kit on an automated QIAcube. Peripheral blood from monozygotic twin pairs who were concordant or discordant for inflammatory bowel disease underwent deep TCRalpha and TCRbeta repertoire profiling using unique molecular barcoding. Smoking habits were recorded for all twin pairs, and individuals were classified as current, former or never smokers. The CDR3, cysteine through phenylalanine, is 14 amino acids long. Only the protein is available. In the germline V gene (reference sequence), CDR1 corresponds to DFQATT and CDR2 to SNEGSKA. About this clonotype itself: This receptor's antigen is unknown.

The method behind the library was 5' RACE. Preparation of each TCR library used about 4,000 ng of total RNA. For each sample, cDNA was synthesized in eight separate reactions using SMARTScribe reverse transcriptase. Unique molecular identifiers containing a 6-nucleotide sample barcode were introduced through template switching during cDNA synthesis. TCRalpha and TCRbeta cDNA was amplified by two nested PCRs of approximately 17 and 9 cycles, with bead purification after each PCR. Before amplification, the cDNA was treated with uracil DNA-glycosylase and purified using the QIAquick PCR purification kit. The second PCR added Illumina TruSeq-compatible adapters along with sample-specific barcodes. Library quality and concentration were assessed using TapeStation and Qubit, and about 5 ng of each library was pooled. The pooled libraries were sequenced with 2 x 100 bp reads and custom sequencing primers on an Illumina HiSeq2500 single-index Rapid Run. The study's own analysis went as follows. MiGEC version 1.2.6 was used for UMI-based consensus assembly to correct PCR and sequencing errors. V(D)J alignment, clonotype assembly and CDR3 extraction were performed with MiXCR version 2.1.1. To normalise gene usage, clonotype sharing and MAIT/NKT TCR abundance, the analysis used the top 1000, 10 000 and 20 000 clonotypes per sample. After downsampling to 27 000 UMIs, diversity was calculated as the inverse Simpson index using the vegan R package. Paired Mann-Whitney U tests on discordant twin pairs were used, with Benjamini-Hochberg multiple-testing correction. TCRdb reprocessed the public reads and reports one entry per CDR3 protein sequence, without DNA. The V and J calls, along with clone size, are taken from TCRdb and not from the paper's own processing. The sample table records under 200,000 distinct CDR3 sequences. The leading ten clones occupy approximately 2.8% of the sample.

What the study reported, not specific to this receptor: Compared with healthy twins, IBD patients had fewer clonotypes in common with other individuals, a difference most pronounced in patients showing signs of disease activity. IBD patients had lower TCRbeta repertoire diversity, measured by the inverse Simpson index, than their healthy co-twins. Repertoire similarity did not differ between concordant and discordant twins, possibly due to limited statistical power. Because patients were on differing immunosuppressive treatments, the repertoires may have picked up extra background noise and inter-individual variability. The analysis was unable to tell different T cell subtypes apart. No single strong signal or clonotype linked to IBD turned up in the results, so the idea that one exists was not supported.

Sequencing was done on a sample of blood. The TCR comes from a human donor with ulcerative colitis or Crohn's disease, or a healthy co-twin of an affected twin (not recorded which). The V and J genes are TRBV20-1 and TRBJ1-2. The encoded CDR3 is CSALDREGFGGYTF.